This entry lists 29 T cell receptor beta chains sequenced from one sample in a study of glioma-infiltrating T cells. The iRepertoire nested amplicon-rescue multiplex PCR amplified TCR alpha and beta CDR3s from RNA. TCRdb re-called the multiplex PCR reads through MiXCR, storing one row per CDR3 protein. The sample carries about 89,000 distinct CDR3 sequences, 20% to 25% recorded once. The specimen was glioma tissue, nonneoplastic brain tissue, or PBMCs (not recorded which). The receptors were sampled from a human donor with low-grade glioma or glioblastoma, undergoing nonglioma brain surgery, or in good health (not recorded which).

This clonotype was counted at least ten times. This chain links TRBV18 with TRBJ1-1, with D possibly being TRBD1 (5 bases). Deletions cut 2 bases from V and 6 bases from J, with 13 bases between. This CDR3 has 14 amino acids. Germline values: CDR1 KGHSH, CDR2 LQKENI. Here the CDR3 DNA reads TGTGCCAGCTCACCATGGGGGAATCGAGCTGAAGCTTTCTTT. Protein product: CASSPWGNRAEAFF.

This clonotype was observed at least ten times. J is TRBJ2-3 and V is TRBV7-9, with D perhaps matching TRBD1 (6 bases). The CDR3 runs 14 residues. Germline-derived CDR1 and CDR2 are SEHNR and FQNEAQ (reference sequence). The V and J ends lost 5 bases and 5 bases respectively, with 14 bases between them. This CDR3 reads CASSLDQGRDTQYF. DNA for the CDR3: TGTGCCAGCAGCCTCGACCAGGGGAGAGATACGCAGTATTTT.

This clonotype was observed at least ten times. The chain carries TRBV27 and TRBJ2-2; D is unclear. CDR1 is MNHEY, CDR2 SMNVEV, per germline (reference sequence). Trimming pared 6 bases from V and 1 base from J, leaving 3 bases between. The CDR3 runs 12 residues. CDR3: CASSLNTGELFF. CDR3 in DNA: TGTGCCAGCAGCTTGAACACCGGGGAGCTGTTTTTT.

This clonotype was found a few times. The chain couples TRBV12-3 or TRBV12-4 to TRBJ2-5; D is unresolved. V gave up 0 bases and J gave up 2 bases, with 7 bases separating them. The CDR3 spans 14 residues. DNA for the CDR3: TGTGCCAGCAGTTTAGCAATGACGCAAGAGACCCAGTACTTC. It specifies CASSLAMTQETQYF.

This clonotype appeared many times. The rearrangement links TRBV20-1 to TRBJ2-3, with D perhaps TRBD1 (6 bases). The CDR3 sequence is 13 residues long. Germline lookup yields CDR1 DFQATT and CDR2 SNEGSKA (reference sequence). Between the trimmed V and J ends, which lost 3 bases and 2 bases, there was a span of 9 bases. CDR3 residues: CSASRTVTDTQYF. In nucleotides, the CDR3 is TGCAGTGCTAGCAGGACAGTCACAGATACGCAGTATTTT.

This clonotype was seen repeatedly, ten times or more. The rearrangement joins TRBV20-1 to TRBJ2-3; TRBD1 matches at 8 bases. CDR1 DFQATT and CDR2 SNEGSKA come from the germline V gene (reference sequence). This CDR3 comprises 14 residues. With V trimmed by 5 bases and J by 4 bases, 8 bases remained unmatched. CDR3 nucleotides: TGCAGTGCTCCAGGACAGGGCCCTTCAGATACGCAGTATTTT. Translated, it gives CSAPGQGPSDTQYF.

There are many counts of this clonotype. DNA of the CDR3: TGCAGTGCCACAATGAACGGGGGCGCGGGGACCCAGTACTTC. Its translation: CSATMNGGAGTQYF. The chain carries TRBV20-1 and TRBJ2-5, with D tentatively TRBD1 or TRBD2 (6 bases each). The V gene's germline CDR1 is DFQATT and CDR2 SNEGSKA (reference sequence). The ends were cut back, 6 bases at V and 7 bases at J, with 21 bases in the middle. The CDR3 length is 14 residues.

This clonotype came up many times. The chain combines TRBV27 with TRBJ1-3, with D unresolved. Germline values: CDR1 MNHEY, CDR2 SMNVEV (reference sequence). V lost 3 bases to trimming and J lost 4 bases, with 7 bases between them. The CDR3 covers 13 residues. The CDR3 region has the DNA TGTGCCAGCAGTTTTCGGAGGGGAAACACCATATATTTT. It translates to CASSFRRGNTIYF.

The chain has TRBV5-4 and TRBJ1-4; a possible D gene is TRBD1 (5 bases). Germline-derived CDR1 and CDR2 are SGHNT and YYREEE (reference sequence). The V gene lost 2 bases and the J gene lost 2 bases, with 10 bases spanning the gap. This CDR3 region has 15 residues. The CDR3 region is CASSFRGDTNEKLFF. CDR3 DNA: TGTGCCAGCAGCTTTAGAGGGGATACTAATGAAAAACTGTTTTTT.

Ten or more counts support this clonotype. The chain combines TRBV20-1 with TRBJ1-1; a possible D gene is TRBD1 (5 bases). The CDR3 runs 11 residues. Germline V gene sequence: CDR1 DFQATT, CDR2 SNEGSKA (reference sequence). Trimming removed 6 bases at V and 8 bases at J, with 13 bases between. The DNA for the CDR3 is TGCAGTGCATCCGGGGGAGGAGAAGCTTTCTTT. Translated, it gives CSASGGGEAFF.

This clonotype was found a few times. CDR3: CASREGQGYGGYTF. In DNA, the CDR3 is TGCGCCAGCAGAGAGGGACAGGGTTATGGGGGCTACACCTTC. V is TRBV10-2 and J is TRBJ1-2; 9 bases map to TRBD1. J was trimmed by 8 bases and V by 6 bases; bases with no gene match: 10. CDR1 WSHSY and CDR2 SAAADI come from the germline V gene. This CDR3 has 14 residues.

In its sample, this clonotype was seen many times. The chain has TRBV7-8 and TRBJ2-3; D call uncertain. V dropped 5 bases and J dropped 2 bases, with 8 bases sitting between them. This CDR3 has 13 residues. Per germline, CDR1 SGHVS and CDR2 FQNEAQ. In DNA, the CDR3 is TGTGCCAGCAGCCAATACAACACAGATACGCAGTATTTT. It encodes CASSQYNTDTQYF.

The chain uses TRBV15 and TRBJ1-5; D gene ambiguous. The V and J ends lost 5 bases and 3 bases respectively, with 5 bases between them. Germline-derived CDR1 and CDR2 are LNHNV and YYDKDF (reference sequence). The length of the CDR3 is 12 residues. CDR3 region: CATSGYNQPQHF. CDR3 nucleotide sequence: TGTGCCACCAGCGGATACAATCAGCCCCAGCATTTT. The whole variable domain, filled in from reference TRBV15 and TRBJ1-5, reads DAMVIQNPRYQVTQFGKPVTLSCSQTLNHNVMYWYQQKSSQAPKLLFHYYDKDFNNEADTPDNFQSRRPNTSFCFLDIRSPGLGDTAMYLCATSGYNQPQHFGDGTRLSIL.

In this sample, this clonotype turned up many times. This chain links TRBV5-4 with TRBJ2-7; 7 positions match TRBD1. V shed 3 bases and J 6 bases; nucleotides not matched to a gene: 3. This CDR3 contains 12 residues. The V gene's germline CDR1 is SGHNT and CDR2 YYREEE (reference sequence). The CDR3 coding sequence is TGTGCCAGCAGCTCAAGGGGGCGCGAGCAGTACTTC. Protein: CASSSRGREQYF.

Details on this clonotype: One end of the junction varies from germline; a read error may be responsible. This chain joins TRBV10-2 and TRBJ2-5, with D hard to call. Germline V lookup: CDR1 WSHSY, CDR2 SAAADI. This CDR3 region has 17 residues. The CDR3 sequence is CSSSESMSFPWQETQYF. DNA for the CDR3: TGCTCCAGCAGTGAGAGTATGTCCTTTCCATGGCAAGAGACCCAGTACTTC.

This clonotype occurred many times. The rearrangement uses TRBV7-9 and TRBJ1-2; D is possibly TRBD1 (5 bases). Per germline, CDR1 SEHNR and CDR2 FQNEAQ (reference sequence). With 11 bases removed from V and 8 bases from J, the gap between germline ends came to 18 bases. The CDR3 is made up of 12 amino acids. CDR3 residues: CAGKTHQGGYTF. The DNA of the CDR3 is TGTGCCGGGAAGACCCACCAGGGCGGCTACACCTTC.

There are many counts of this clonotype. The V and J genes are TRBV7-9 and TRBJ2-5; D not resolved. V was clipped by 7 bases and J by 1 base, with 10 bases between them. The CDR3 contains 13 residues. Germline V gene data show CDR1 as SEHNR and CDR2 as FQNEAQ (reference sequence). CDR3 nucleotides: TGTGCCAGCAACCTGCCGGGCCAAGAGACCCAGTACTTC. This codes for CASNLPGQETQYF.

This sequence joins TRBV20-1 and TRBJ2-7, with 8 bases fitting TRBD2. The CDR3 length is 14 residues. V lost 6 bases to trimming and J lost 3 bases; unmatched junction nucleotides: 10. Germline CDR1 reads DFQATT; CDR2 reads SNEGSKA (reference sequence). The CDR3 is CSAINTSGDYEQYF. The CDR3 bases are TGCAGTGCCATAAACACTAGCGGTGACTACGAGCAGTACTTC.

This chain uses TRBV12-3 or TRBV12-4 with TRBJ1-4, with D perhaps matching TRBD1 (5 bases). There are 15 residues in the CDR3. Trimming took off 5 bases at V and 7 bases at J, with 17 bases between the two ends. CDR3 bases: TGTGCCAGCAGTCCATGGCGGGGGTGGGGTGAAAAACTGTTTTTT. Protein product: CASSPWRGWGEKLFF.

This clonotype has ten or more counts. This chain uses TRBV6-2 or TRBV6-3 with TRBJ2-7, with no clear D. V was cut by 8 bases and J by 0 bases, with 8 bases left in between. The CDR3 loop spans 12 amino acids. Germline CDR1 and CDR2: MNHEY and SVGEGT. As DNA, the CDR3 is TGTGCCAGCCGAACGGACTCCTACGAGCAGTACTTC. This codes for CASRTDSYEQYF.

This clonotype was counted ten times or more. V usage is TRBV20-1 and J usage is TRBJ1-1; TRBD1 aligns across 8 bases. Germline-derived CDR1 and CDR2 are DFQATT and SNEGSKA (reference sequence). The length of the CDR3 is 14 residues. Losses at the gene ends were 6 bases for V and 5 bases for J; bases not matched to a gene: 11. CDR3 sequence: CSAPGQDRTTEAFF. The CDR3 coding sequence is TGCAGTGCCCCGGGACAGGACCGTACGACTGAAGCTTTCTTT.

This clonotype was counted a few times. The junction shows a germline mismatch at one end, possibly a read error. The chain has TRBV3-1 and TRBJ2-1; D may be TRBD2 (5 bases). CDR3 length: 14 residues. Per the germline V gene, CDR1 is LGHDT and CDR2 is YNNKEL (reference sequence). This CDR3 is CASSQDIQAGEQFF. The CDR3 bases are TGTGCCAGCAGTCAAGATATTCAGGCGGGTGAGCAGTTCTTC.

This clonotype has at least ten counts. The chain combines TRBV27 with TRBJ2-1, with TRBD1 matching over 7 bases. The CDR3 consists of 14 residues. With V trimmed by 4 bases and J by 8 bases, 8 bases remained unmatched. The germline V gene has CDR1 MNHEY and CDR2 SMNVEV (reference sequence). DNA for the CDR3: TGTGCCAGCAGTTCCGCCCACACAGGGGATGAGCAGTTCTTC. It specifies CASSSAHTGDEQFF.

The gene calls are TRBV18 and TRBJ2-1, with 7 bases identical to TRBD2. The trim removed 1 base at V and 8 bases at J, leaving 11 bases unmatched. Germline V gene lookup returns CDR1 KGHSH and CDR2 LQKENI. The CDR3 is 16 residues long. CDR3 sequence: CASSPLISGAPDEQFF. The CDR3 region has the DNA TGTGCCAGCTCACCACTTATAAGCGGGGCCCCGGATGAGCAGTTCTTC.

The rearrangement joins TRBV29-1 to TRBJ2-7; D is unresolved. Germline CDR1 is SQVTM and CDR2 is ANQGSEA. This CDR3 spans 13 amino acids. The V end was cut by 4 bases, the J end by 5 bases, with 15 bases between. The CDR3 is CSVGTSPSDEQYF. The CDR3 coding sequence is TGCAGCGTTGGGACCTCACCTTCCGACGAGCAGTACTTC.

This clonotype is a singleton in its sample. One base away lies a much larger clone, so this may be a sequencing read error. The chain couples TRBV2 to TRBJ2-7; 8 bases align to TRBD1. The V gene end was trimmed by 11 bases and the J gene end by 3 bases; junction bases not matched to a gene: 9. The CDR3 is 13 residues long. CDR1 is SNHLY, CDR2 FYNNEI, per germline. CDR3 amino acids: CAGNDRGGYEQYF. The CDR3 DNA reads TGTGCCGGCAACGACAGGGGAGGCTACGAGCAGTACTTC.

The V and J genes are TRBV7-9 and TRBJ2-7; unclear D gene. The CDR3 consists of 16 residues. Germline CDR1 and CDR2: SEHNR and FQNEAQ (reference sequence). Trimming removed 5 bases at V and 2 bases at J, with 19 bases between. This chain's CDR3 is CASSQNPDTPPYEQYF. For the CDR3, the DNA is TGTGCCAGCAGCCAGAACCCCGACACCCCCCCCTACGAGCAGTACTTC. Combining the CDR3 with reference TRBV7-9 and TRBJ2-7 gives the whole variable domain DTGVSQNPRHKITKRGQNVTFRCDPISEHNRLYWYRQTLGQGPEFLTYFQNEAQLEKSRLLSDRFSAERPKGSFSTLEIQRTEQGDSAMYLCASSQNPDTPPYEQYFGPGTRLTVT.

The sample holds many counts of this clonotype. The CDR3 DNA reads TGTGCCAGCAGCCAAGTCAGGAGCACAGATACGCAGTATTTT. This codes for CASSQVRSTDTQYF. The chain is built from TRBV4-2 and TRBJ2-3; no clear D. V gave up 1 base and J gave up 0 bases, with 5 bases separating them. Germline CDR1 LGHNA, CDR2 YNFKEQ. The CDR3 length is 14 residues.

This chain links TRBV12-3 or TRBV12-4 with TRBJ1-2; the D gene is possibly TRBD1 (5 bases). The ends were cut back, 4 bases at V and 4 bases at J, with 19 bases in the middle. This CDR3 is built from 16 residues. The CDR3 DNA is TGTGCCAGCAGTTCCGCGGGGGTCTATATAACCTATGGCTACACCTTC. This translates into CASSSAGVYITYGYTF.